These T cell receptor beta chains were read from a single sample in a study of beta chain features in type 1 diabetes. Using immunoSEQ multiplex PCR, the repertoire was profiled, and TCRdb retains in-frame clones only, with some absent. The data hold around 99,000 clones, with 40% observed a single time. Input material: stem cell memory CD4+ T cells from blood. The source is a woman under 30 in good health. Both conserved end residues are part of each CDR3. Fields, in order: CDR3 protein, CDR3 DNA, V gene, J gene, D gene, clone size. A D gene is named only where the DNA matches it firmly. Clone size is stated in some rows and not others, as once, few, many or a class when expanded.

CSVVLFGGGKLFF	TGCAGCGTTGTTCTCTTCGGGGGTGGAAAACTGTTTTTT	TRBV29-1	TRBJ1-4	NA	few
CASSLGRPDTQYF	TGTGCCAGCAGCTTAGGGCGGCCAGATACGCAGTATTTT	TRBV7-9	TRBJ2-3	NA	NA
CASSFGLDAEAFF	TGTGCCAGCAGTTTCGGGTTAGACGCCGAAGCTTTCTTT	TRBV6-1	TRBJ1-1	NA	few
CASSSGWDTDTQYF	TGTGCCAGCAGCTCAGGGTGGGATACAGATACGCAGTATTTT	TRBV7-2	TRBJ2-3	NA	once
CASSQDFLAGYQQFF	TGCGCCAGCAGCCAAGATTTTCTAGCGGGTTATCAGCAGTTCTTC	TRBV4-3	TRBJ2-1	TRBD2	NA
CASSLGRDYTDTQYF	TGTGCCAGCAGCCTCGGACGGGATTACACAGATACGCAGTATTTT	TRBV11-2	TRBJ2-3	NA	few
CASSPRRTPQETQYF	TGTGCCAGCAGCCCGAGACGGACTCCCCAAGAGACCCAGTACTTC	TRBV7-9	TRBJ2-5	NA	NA
CAVGASGASTDTQYF	TGTGCCGTTGGGGCTAGCGGGGCTAGCACAGATACGCAGTATTTT	TRBV11-2	TRBJ2-3	TRBD2	NA
CASRTDYRLFF	TGTGCCAGCAGGACTGACTATAGACTGTTTTTT	TRBV6-1	TRBJ1-4	NA	once
CASSRQFVYF	TGTGCCAGTAGTCGACAGTTCGTGTACTTC	TRBV19	TRBJ2-5	NA	few
CAWRRAREKLFF	TGTGCCTGGAGGCGGGCGCGAGAAAAACTGTTTTTT	TRBV30	TRBJ1-4	NA	NA
CASSFSIGPGELFF	TGTGCCAGCAGCTTCTCTATTGGGCCCGGGGAGCTGTTTTTT	TRBV7-9	TRBJ2-2	NA	NA
CASSLGGASTDTQYF	TGTGCCAGCAGCCTAGGAGGAGCGTCAACAGATACGCAGTATTTT	TRBV7-9	TRBJ2-3	NA	NA
CASSFRLAGGPYEQYF	TGTGCCAGCAGCTTCCGACTAGCGGGAGGGCCCTACGAGCAGTACTTC	TRBV7-2	TRBJ2-7	TRBD2	NA
CASSPFGTGDGYTF	TGTGCCAGCAGCCCGTTCGGGACAGGGGATGGCTACACCTTC	TRBV7-9	TRBJ1-2	TRBD1	few
CASSTGDPYNEQFF	TGTGCCAGCAGTACAGGGGATCCATACAATGAGCAGTTCTTC	TRBV5-4	TRBJ2-1	TRBD1	few
CASSLTYTGELFF	TGTGCCAGCAGCTTAACTTACACCGGGGAGCTGTTTTTT	TRBV7-2	TRBJ2-2	NA	few
CASSDSGSSYNEQFF	TGCGCCAGCAGCGATAGCGGAAGCTCCTACAATGAGCAGTTCTTC	TRBV5-1	TRBJ2-1	NA	few
CASSSSGSSYEQYF	TGTGCCAGCAGCTCAAGCGGTAGCTCCTACGAGCAGTACTTC	TRBV7-3	TRBJ2-7	NA	NA
CASSSRTSQETQYF	TGTGCCAGCAGCTCCCGGACTAGCCAAGAGACCCAGTACTTC	TRBV21-1	TRBJ2-5	NA	NA